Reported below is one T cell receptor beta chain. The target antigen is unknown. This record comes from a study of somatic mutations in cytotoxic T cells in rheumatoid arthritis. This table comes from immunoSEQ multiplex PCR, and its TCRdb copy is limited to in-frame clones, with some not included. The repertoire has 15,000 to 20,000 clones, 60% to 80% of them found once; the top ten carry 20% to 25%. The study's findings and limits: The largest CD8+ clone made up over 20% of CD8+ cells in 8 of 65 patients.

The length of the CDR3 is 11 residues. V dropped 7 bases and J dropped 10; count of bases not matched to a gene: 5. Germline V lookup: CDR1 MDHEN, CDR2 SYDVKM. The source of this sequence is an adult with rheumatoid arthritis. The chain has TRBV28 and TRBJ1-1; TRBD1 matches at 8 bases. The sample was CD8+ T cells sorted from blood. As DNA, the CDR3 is TGTGCCAGCATCGACAGGGGCGCAGCTTTCTTT. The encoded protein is CASIDRGAAFF.